The T cell receptor (beta chain) under discussion was sequenced for a study of blood T cell repertoires in COVID-19. Overall study: Acute-phase and convalescent COVID-19 samples originated in the United States, Italy and Spain. From T cells, B-cell-depleted T cells, or PBMCs came the material, which was cDNA or gDNA.

In the authors' workflow: Researchers report that nucleated cell counts were estimated from reference gene primer amplification. Measured with immunoSEQ multiplex PCR; TCRdb has only the in-frame clones, and not every one. V and J calls and clone size are copied from that table; D and trimming were computed from the DNA. The sample yields around 130,000 clones, roughly 89% seen once. Germline values: CDR1 LGHNA, CDR2 YSLEER. This CDR3 comprises 16 residues. V lost 0 bases and J lost 6; bases outside the gene matches: 6. The sequenced material came from peripheral blood. The rearrangement links TRBV4-3 to TRBJ1-5, with 9 nucleotides matching TRBD1. This receptor was taken from a woman aged 45-60 years with acute or convalescent COVID-19. The chain's CDR3 is CASSQDTTGGGQPQHF. The CDR3 nucleotides read TGCGCCAGCAGCCAAGATACGACAGGGGGAGGTCAGCCCCAGCATTTT.